The 7 T cell receptor beta chains given below trace back to one sample, sequenced in a study of T cell repertoires in cytomegalovirus infection. Antigens of these TCRs are unknown. TCRdb re-called the reads with MiXCR, one entry per CDR3 protein. This table holds about 340,000 distinct CDR3 sequences, 25% to 30% found once. The specimen comprised cultured PBMCs, sampled from culture after CMV antigen stimulation. Receptors originate from a human donor in good health (CMV status not recorded). Some clones in this sample may be carry-over from other donors' samples.

The chain is built from TRBV4-2 and TRBJ2-2; 14 nucleotides agree with TRBD2. V lost 2 bases and J lost 5; bases outside the gene matches: 13. The CDR3 consists of 20 residues. Germline lookup yields CDR1 LGHNA and CDR2 YNFKEQ. CDR3 sequence (DNA): TGTGCCAGCAGCCAAAGCGTGACTAGCGGGAGGGCCTGGAGAACCGGGGAGCTGTTTTTT. It codes for CASSQSVTSGRAWRTGELFF.

This clonotype was seen more than once but under ten times. This chain uses TRBV27 with TRBJ2-7; 15 bases match TRBD2. The CDR3 is 15 amino acids. Germline V gives CDR1 MNHEY, CDR2 SMNVEV (reference sequence). The V segment lost 6 bases and the J segment 6 bases; nucleotides outside the gene matches: 6. The CDR3 DNA is TGTGCCAGCAGCAGAAGGACTAGCGGGAGGGGCGAGCAGTACTTC. This codes for CASSRRTSGRGEQYF.

This clonotype was observed at least ten times. The chain employs TRBV7-2 and TRBJ1-2; the D gene is possibly TRBD1 (6 bases). CDR1 SGHTA and CDR2 FQGNSA come from the germline V gene. V shed 6 bases and J shed 5 bases, with 16 bases lying between them. This CDR3 has 14 residues. The CDR3 DNA reads as TGTGCCAGCAGTAACTCAGGGGTAGGGTATGGCTACACCTTC. Translating gives CASSNSGVGYGYTF.

The gene calls are TRBV4-1 and TRBJ2-7; 11 nucleotides match TRBD2. The CDR3 sequence is 15 residues long. The germline CDR1 and CDR2 sequences are MGHRA and YSYEKL. J lost 6 bases, V lost 1 base, and 5 bases had no gene match. The CDR3 sequence is CASSQVSGRASEQYF. CDR3 bases: TGCGCCAGCAGCCAAGTTAGCGGGAGGGCTTCCGAGCAGTACTTC.

This chain connects TRBV7-9 to TRBJ2-7; tentative D call: TRBD1 (6 bases). CDR3 length: 15 amino acids. Trimming left V 5 bases short and J 3 bases short, with 17 bases between. CDR1 and CDR2 from the germline V gene are SEHNR and FQNEAQ (reference sequence). The CDR3: CASSPPGQKDYEQYF. DNA of the CDR3: TGTGCCAGCAGCCCACCCGGACAGAAAGACTACGAGCAGTACTTC.

There are a few counts of this clonotype. The CDR3 sequence is CASTEPGQSNQPQHF. Here the CDR3 DNA reads TGTGCCAGCACCGAGCCGGGACAGAGCAATCAGCCCCAGCATTTT. V gene TRBV18 combines with J gene TRBJ1-5, with 7 bases that match TRBD1. The CDR3 loop spans 15 amino acids. Losses at the gene ends were 8 bases for V and 1 base for J; bases not matched to a gene: 8. Per the germline V gene, CDR1 is KGHSH and CDR2 is LQKENI.

This clonotype was counted a few times. The CDR3 loop is CASSLAGDFDEQYF. The CDR3 DNA reads as TGTGCCAGCAGTCTAGCGGGAGATTTTGACGAGCAGTACTTC. This chain links TRBV6-1 with TRBJ2-7, with 10 bases aligning to TRBD2. CDR3 length equals 14 residues. V lost 5 bases, J lost 5 bases, and 6 bases stayed unmatched. CDR1 and CDR2 from the germline V gene are MNHNS and SASEGT.